A single sample gave rise to the 3 T cell receptor beta chains below, sequenced in a study of long-term antiretroviral therapy in people with HIV. The immunoSEQ assay was v3.0, run at survey level. Assay: immunoSEQ multiplex PCR; the TCRdb copy retains only in-frame clones and omits some. The sample gives about 48,000 clones, 80% to 90% of which show up once; more than 2.5% is in the top ten. The sample in question was unsorted PBMCs, obtained 0.8 years after starting antiretroviral therapy. Source of these receptors: a woman in her late teens or twenties with HIV.

This chain connects TRBV4-3 to TRBJ2-7, with 7 bases that match TRBD1. Germline CDR1 and CDR2: LGHNA and YSLEER. The CDR3 runs to 15 residues. After removal of 4 bases from V and 1 base from J, the junction contained 7 bases not matched to a gene. The CDR3 DNA reads TGCGCCAGCAGCCCCTCGGACAGGCCATCCTACGAGCAGTACTTC. It translates to CASSPSDRPSYEQYF.

The genes are TRBV10-3 and TRBJ1-1; TRBD1 matches 8 bases. V lost 6 bases and J lost 8; bases outside the gene matches: 2. There are 11 residues in the CDR3. CDR1 is ENHRY, CDR2 SYGVKD, per germline. The CDR3 loop is CAIRGQVEAFF. DNA for the CDR3: TGTGCCATCAGGGGACAGGTGGAAGCTTTCTTT.

The rearrangement joins TRBV28 to TRBJ2-1; the match to TRBD2 covers 11 bases. CDR1 and CDR2 (germline): MDHEN, SYDVKM. This CDR3 has 16 residues. V lost 3 bases to trimming and J lost 10 bases; unmatched junction nucleotides: 11. CDR3 protein: CASSFGSGRALGEQFF. DNA of the CDR3: TGTGCCAGCAGTTTTGGTAGCGGGAGGGCTTTAGGCGAGCAGTTCTTC.